The next 23 T cell receptor beta chains were all read from a single sample in a study of T-cell reconstitution after alpha-beta-depleted transplantation in children. During its preparation, the TCRbeta library received unique molecular identifiers. TCRdb fed the PCR reads into MiXCR, producing one record per CDR3 protein. The repertoire holds a few hundred thousand distinct CDR3 sequences, with about a tenth as singletons. Sequencing was performed on PBMCs from the stem cell graft donor, taken from the stem cell graft. The source is a human donor who donated a stem cell graft to a child with acute lymphoblastic leukemia.

The sample holds many counts of this clonotype. This chain joins TRBV27 and TRBJ1-2; perhaps TRBD1 as D (5 bases). The V gene lost 4 bases and the J gene lost 7 bases, with 16 bases spanning the gap. Germline V lookup: CDR1 MNHEY, CDR2 SMNVEV (reference sequence). The CDR3 contains 14 residues. The CDR3 DNA reads as TGTGCCAGCAGTTCTGGACGGGGACTGGCTGGCTACACCTTC. Amino acids: CASSSGRGLAGYTF.

The sample holds a few counts of this clonotype. The rearrangement links TRBV4-2 to TRBJ2-7, with 11 bases lining up with TRBD2. Germline values: CDR1 LGHNA, CDR2 YNFKEQ. V was clipped by 1 base and J by 2 bases; unmatched bases: 7. The CDR3 extends over 17 amino acids. The CDR3 DNA follows: TGTGCCAGCAGCCAAGGTATAGCGGGAGGGCCCACCTACGAGCAGTACTTC. Translated: CASSQGIAGGPTYEQYF.

This chain joins TRBV6-5 and TRBJ1-4; D may be TRBD1 (5 bases). There are 15 residues in the CDR3. Trimming left V 2 bases short and J 1 base short, with 8 bases between. The germline CDR1 and CDR2 sequences are MNHEY and SVGAGI. The chain's CDR3 is CASSYRDRTNEKLFF. The CDR3 bases are TGTGCCAGCAGTTACCGAGACAGAACTAATGAAAAACTGTTTTTT.

This clonotype was found a few times. The genes are TRBV24-1 and TRBJ2-1; 9 bases line up with TRBD1. V shed 9 bases, J shed 7 bases, and the junction held 9 bases outside the gene matches. Germline V gene data show CDR1 as KGHDR and CDR2 as SFDVKD. The CDR3 is 14 residues long. The CDR3 bases are TGTGCCACCGCCCCCCGGGACAGGGCAAATGAGCAGTTCTTC. Its translation: CATAPRDRANEQFF.

This chain joins TRBV7-2 and TRBJ1-1; D perhaps matches TRBD1 (6 bases). CDR1 and CDR2 from the germline V gene are SGHTA and FQGNSA. V dropped 4 bases and J dropped 5 bases, with 14 bases sitting between them. The CDR3 runs 14 residues. The CDR3 DNA reads as TGTGCCAGCAGCTCACAGGGTCAAAGGACTGAAGCTTTCTTT. Translated, it gives CASSSQGQRTEAFF.

The J gene is TRBJ2-7, the V gene TRBV12-5, with a possible D match to TRBD2 (5 bases). Deletions cut 3 bases from V and 6 bases from J, with 12 bases between. The germline gives CDR1 LGHNT, CDR2 FRNRAP. The CDR3 covers 13 residues. The CDR3 here is CASGFGPGTEQYF. The CDR3 nucleotides are TGTGCTAGTGGTTTTGGGCCGGGAACCGAGCAGTACTTC.

The gene calls are TRBV5-1 and TRBJ1-5; 10 positions match TRBD1. The CDR3 contains 16 residues. J lost 0 bases, V lost 4 bases, and 4 bases had no gene match. Germline CDR1 reads SGHRS; CDR2 reads YFSETQ. CDR3: CASSPGTGDSNQPQHF. Written as DNA, the CDR3 is TGCGCCAGCAGCCCCGGGACAGGGGATAGCAATCAGCCCCAGCATTTT.

The chain couples TRBV5-1 to TRBJ2-4, with TRBD2 identical over 8 bases. CDR1 and CDR2 from the germline V gene are SGHRS and YFSETQ. V dropped 1 base and J dropped 6; count of bases not matched to a gene: 6. CDR3 length: 15 amino acids. The CDR3 protein is CASSLTGTRANIQYF. CDR3 DNA sequence: TGCGCCAGCAGCTTGACCGGGACTAGAGCAAACATTCAGTACTTC.

This clonotype was counted a few times. The chain recombines TRBV5-4 with TRBJ2-1; 10 bases align to TRBD2. The CDR3 consists of 17 residues. Germline assignment: CDR1 SGHNT and CDR2 YYREEE (reference sequence). Unmatched junction bases numbered 10, after V lost 2 bases and J lost 5 bases. The CDR3 here is CASSFPAGGPMDNEQFF. DNA for the CDR3: TGTGCCAGCAGCTTCCCAGCGGGAGGGCCTATGGACAATGAGCAGTTCTTC.

The J gene is TRBJ1-6, the V gene TRBV12-3 or TRBV12-4; 7 nucleotides align to TRBD1. There are 16 residues in the CDR3. Trimming took 5 bases from V and 9 from J; bases not matched to a gene: 13. As DNA, the CDR3 is TGTGCCAGCAGTCCTAGTAGAAACAGGGGTACTTCACCCCTCCACTTT. Translating it yields CASSPSRNRGTSPLHF.

The chain couples TRBV25-1 to TRBJ2-3, with D unresolved. The CDR3 contains 14 residues. Germline V gene lookup returns CDR1 MGHDK and CDR2 SYGVNS. Trimming removed 6 bases at V and 2 bases at J, with 12 bases between. The DNA for the CDR3 is TGTGCCAGCAGCGTACACGATCACACAGATACGCAGTATTTT. This encodes CASSVHDHTDTQYF. The full variable domain, completed using reference TRBV25-1 and TRBJ2-3, is EADIYQTPRYLVIGTGKKITLECSQTMGHDKMYWYQQDPGMELHLIHYSYGVNSTEKGDLSSESTVSRIRTEHFPLTLESARPSHTSQYLCASSVHDHTDTQYFGPGTRLTVL.

This clonotype has a handful of counts. This chain connects TRBV4-2 to TRBJ2-7; D is undetermined. Per the germline V gene, CDR1 is LGHNA and CDR2 is YNFKEQ. V was trimmed by 2 bases and J by 4 bases, leaving 15 bases between them. This CDR3 has 15 amino acids. This CDR3 is CASSQLTAMRYEQYF. In nucleotides, the CDR3 is TGTGCCAGCAGCCAACTGACGGCGATGCGGTACGAGCAGTACTTC.

The chain employs TRBV9 and TRBJ2-1; 7 bases align to TRBD1. Germline values: CDR1 SGDLS, CDR2 YYNGEE. The CDR3 extends over 13 amino acids. Trimming at V came to 2 bases and at J to 5 bases, leaving 1 base not matched to a gene. CDR3 protein: CASSVQGDNEQFF. For the CDR3, the DNA is TGTGCCAGCAGCGTTCAGGGGGACAATGAGCAGTTCTTC.

This clonotype has a count of ten or more. The chain uses TRBV27 and TRBJ2-7, with D perhaps matching TRBD1 (5 bases). V was clipped by 6 bases and J by 0 bases, with 12 bases between them. The CDR3 runs to 14 residues. The germline V gene has CDR1 MNHEY and CDR2 SMNVEV (reference sequence). DNA for the CDR3: TGTGCCAGCAGCTTAAGGGGTAACTCCTACGAGCAGTACTTC. As protein: CASSLRGNSYEQYF.

The V call is TRBV27, the J call TRBJ1-6; 7 nucleotides align to TRBD1. The CDR3 runs 15 residues. The trim removed 4 bases at V and 2 bases at J, leaving 2 bases unmatched. The germline gives CDR1 MNHEY, CDR2 SMNVEV (reference sequence). CDR3 DNA: TGTGCCAGCAGTTCCGACAGGGCCTATAATTCACCCCTCCACTTT. Protein product: CASSSDRAYNSPLHF.

The sample holds a few counts of this clonotype. The J gene is TRBJ1-1, the V gene TRBV3-1; possible D gene TRBD1, 6 bases. V was trimmed by 3 bases and J by 6 bases, leaving 14 bases between them. The germline V gene has CDR1 LGHDT and CDR2 YNNKEL (reference sequence). The CDR3 runs 14 residues. The DNA of the CDR3 is TGTGCCAGCAGCCAGCTCAACAGGGCAGCTGAAGCTTTCTTT. Translated, it gives CASSQLNRAAEAFF.

The gene calls are TRBV7-1 and TRBJ2-4; 9 bases are a match to TRBD2. TRBV7-1 is noted as an ORF with a role that remains uncertain. V lost 3 bases and J lost 7; bases outside the gene matches: 4. The length of the CDR3 is 14 residues. The CDR3 here is CASSSGLAANIQYF. For the CDR3, the DNA is TGTGCCAGCAGCTCGGGACTAGCAGCGAACATTCAGTACTTC.

In DNA, the CDR3 is TGCAGCGTTGAGGTGCTAGAATCGACTTATCGGGCCAACGTCCTGACTTTC. It codes for CSVEVLESTYRANVLTF. The chain combines TRBV29-1 with TRBJ2-6; D gene ambiguous. The CDR3 is made up of 17 amino acids. Germline V gene data show CDR1 as SQVTM and CDR2 as ANQGSEA. V lost 3 bases and J 5 bases, leaving 20 bases between the germline ends.

This clonotype has a handful of counts. As DNA, the CDR3 is TGCAGTGTCGGTACCACTAGCGGGAGAGCAGTCGAGCAGTACTTC. Amino acids: CSVGTTSGRAVEQYF. The V gene is TRBV20-1, the J gene TRBJ2-7; 11 bases map to TRBD2. The germline V gene has CDR1 DFQATT and CDR2 SNEGSKA (reference sequence). The CDR3 extends over 15 amino acids. With V trimmed by 7 bases and J by 6 bases, 14 bases remained unmatched.

The chain joins TRBV7-2 to TRBJ1-2; 8 bases are a match to TRBD1. Germline trimming cut 5 bases from V and 8 bases from J; bases unmatched to any gene: 10. Germline V gene data show CDR1 as SGHTA and CDR2 as FQGNSA. The CDR3 has 14 amino acids. CDR3 DNA sequence: TGTGCCAGCAGCGCCGGGACAGGAGTGCGGGGCTACACCTTC. Its translation: CASSAGTGVRGYTF.

This clonotype was observed a few times. The J gene is TRBJ1-6, the V gene TRBV20-1; TRBD1 agrees at 7 bases. This CDR3 region has 13 residues. J lost 8 bases, V lost 4 bases, and 5 bases had no gene match. Per the germline V gene, CDR1 is DFQATT and CDR2 is SNEGSKA (reference sequence). CDR3 region: CSANTGVDSPLHF. The CDR3 region has the DNA TGCAGTGCTAATACAGGGGTAGATTCACCCCTCCACTTT.

This chain links TRBV12-3 or TRBV12-4 with TRBJ2-3; D may be TRBD1 or TRBD2 (6 bases each). The CDR3 is made up of 14 amino acids. The CDR3: CATGEGGSTDTQYF. CDR3 DNA: TGTGCAACCGGTGAGGGGGGAAGCACAGATACGCAGTATTTT.

This clonotype is a singleton in its sample. The chain recombines TRBV4-2 with TRBJ2-1; no definite D call. Trimming stripped 4 bases from V and 2 bases from J, with 12 bases between. Germline V CDR1 and CDR2: LGHNA, YNFKEQ. The CDR3 runs to 15 residues. CDR3 loop: CASSPGELPYNEQFF. As DNA, the CDR3 is TGTGCCAGCAGCCCCGGTGAGCTCCCCTACAATGAGCAGTTCTTC.